This entry concerns a single T cell receptor beta chain. Its antigen is currently unknown. Trimming cost V 0 bases and J 8 bases, with 9 bases left between them. The CDR3 length is 13 residues. Germline V CDR1 and CDR2: SGHKS, YYEKEE (reference sequence). The sample comes from a study of cytomegalovirus exposure and HLA in healthy donors. Study details: Across almost 400 genotyped donors, around 82% landed in the Caucasian-associated ancestry cluster. Study results and limitations: A few chains linked to CMV were shown in vitro to be specific for CMV antigens. HLA alleles showed associations with about 15,000 TCR beta sequences in a later analysis, at a 0.05 false discovery rate.

The PCR was carried out with 60 Vbeta primers and 13 Jbeta primers. The assay was immunoSEQ multiplex PCR, and TCRdb's table has in-frame clones only and misses some. The table shows under 200,000 clones, with approximately 80% occurring only once. Each donor's status was that of a healthy bone marrow donor. What was sequenced was PBMCs. The receptor was isolated from a man in his forties or fifties in good health and CMV-seropositive. The chain carries TRBV5-5 and TRBJ1-3; D is unclear. The CDR3 DNA is TGTGCCAGCAGCTTGGCCCCCGGAGACACCATATATTTT. Translating it yields CASSLAPGDTIYF.